This T cell receptor (beta chain) was identified during a study of T cell changes during pregnancy in multiple sclerosis (dated by TCRdb to about 2019). Background for the entire study: The study examined how the T cell repertoire changed over the course of pregnancy in women with multiple sclerosis.

Libraries were constructed by the immunoSEQ multiplex PCR assay. TCRdb mirrors the immuneACCESS table, restricted to in-frame sequences. Some clones are absent from its copies; in checked studies, under half trace to an unresolved V gene, and the reason for the others is unknown. The sample has roughly 35,000 clones on record, approximately 88% of them singletons. The ten largest clones take up around 1.2% of the sample. Taken from cysteine to phenylalanine, the CDR3 has 13 residues. Of all the DNA, just the CDR3 is kept, 39 bases in frame from base 1. Between the V and J ends, shortened by 6 bases and 5 bases respectively, the junction contains 14 bases. CDR1 and CDR2 (SGDLS, YYNGEE) derive from the germline V gene. Of note for this clone: This receptor's antigen is unknown. Base qualities are not at hand, and no much larger clone is one base apart.

In this chain, TRBV9 is recombined with TRBJ1-1; perhaps TRBD1 is the D gene, with 6 bases matching. The origin of this receptor is a female donor with multiple sclerosis, enrolled in a pregnancy study. This specimen consisted of CD4+ T cells from peripheral blood mononuclear cells, obtained before pregnancy. The CDR3 corresponds to CASKGRGGTEAFF. Here is the DNA: TGTGCCAGCAAAGGCAGGGGAGGGACTGAAGCTTTCTTT.